The 2 T cell receptor beta chains in this list originate from one sample, sequenced in a study of shared clonotypes between healthy human individuals. Clones were read by immunoSEQ multiplex PCR, and TCRdb kept only the in-frame ones, dropping some. The top ten clones hold under 2% of a sample with approximately 2,000,000 clones, over 85% of them seen once. Only CD45RO-negative cells positively selected for CCR7 counted as naive CD8 cells, so terminally differentiated effector memory CD45RA+ cells were excluded. The sample taken for sequencing was naive CD8+ T cells from PBMCs. These receptors all come from a man between 18 and 29 years old in good health. Some clones in this sample may be carry-over from other donors' samples.

This chain uses TRBV30 with TRBJ2-1; no clear D gene. Trimming removed 2 bases from V and 2 bases from J, with 7 bases in between. Germline V gene sequence: CDR1 GTSNPN, CDR2 SVGIG (reference sequence). The CDR3 is 13 amino acids. The CDR3 coding sequence is TGTGCCTGGAGTAGGGCTCCCTACAATGAGCAGTTCTTC. It translates to CAWSRAPYNEQFF.

A single count supports this clone. The chain couples TRBV13 to TRBJ2-4, with D perhaps matching TRBD1 (6 bases). The germline V gene encodes CDR1 PRHDT and CDR2 FYEKMQ (reference sequence). This CDR3 contains 20 residues. The germline V and J ends were trimmed by 5 bases and 0 bases, with 26 bases remaining between them. CDR3: CASSIRKSERTAIAKNIQYF. CDR3 DNA: TGTGCCAGCAGCATCCGTAAATCCGAGCGGACAGCGATAGCCAAAAACATTCAGTACTTC.